Listed below are T cell receptor beta chains from one sample, sequenced in a study of blood T cell repertoires in COVID-19. Profiling relied on immunoSEQ multiplex PCR, and the TCRdb table lists in-frame clones only, not all of them. The sample carries tens of thousands of clones, approximately 80% recorded once. Sequencing was performed on peripheral blood. The origin of the receptors is a woman older than 75 with acute or convalescent COVID-19. CDR3s include the opening cysteine and the closing phenylalanine or tryptophan. D genes are given only for firm matches. For some rows the clone size is stated as once, few or many, or as a class when expanded; others skip it.

clone_size d_call j_call v_call cdr3_nt cdr3_aa
many - TRBJ2-7 TRBV2 TGTGCCAGCAGGACCGGGATTACGGCCTACGAGCAGTACTTC CASRTGITAYEQYF
- - TRBJ1-2 TRBV19 TGTGCCAGTAGTATCCGCGGAGCCTATGGCTACACCTTC CASSIRGAYGYTF
- TRBD1 TRBJ1-1 TRBV24-1 TGTGCCACCAGTGATTTAGACAGGGAGGTAGGCACTGAAGCTTTCTTT CATSDLDREVGTEAFF
few - TRBJ1-5 TRBV7-9 TGTGCCAGCAGCTTTGAGGGCCGGCAGCCCCAGCATTTT CASSFEGRQPQHF
- - TRBJ2-3 TRBV20-1 TGTGCGGGGGCCGGGGATACGCAGTATTTT CAGAGDTQYF
- - TRBJ1-2 TRBV12-5 TGTGCTAGTGGTTTGACAAATGGCTACACCTTC CASGLTNGYTF
- TRBD1 TRBJ1-2 TRBV7-2 TGTGCCAGCAGCACCCAACAGGGGGCAGCCCATGGCTACACCTTC CASSTQQGAAHGYTF
once - TRBJ2-7 TRBV7-9 TGTGCCAGCAGTCAGATCCCATCCTACGAGCAGTACTTC CASSQIPSYEQYF
- - TRBJ2-4 TRBV7-6 TGTGCCAGCAGCTCCTACTCAGCAGGCAAAAACATTCAGTACTTC CASSSYSAGKNIQYF
- - TRBJ1-5 TRBV7-8 TGTGCCAGCAGCTTAGATCTTACAGGTTGGCAGCCCCAGCATTTT CASSLDLTGWQPQHF
- - TRBJ2-3 TRBV20-1 TGCAGTGCTAGTGATCAGGCCTTCGCAGATACGCAGTATTTT CSASDQAFADTQYF
- TRBD1 TRBJ1-1 TRBV6-1 TGTGCCAGCAGCGAAGGGACAGCGAACACTGAAGCTTTCTTT CASSEGTANTEAFF
- - TRBJ2-4 TRBV6-1 TGTGCCAGCAATGACTTTTATGGAGCCTCCGACCTAGCCAAAAACATTCAGTACTTC CASNDFYGASDLAKNIQYF
- TRBD2 TRBJ2-3 TRBV7-2 TGTGCCAGCAGCTGGCGGGGGGGCACAGATACGCAGTATTTT CASSWRGGTDTQYF
- - TRBJ1-1 TRBV9 TGTGCCAGCAGCGTAAGAGACAGGCCGAACACTGAAGCTTTCTTT CASSVRDRPNTEAFF
- - TRBJ1-2 TRBV30 TGTGCCTGGGGGGCACAAGGGGTCTATGGCTACACCTTC CAWGAQGVYGYTF
once - TRBJ2-2 TRBV7-9 TGTGCCAGCAGCTTAGGACAGCCAACCGGGGAGCTGTTTTTT CASSLGQPTGELFF
- - TRBJ1-1 TRBV7-9 TGTGCCAGCAGCCCTTCCTTGGGGGGAGAGGGTACTGAAGCTTTCTTT CASSPSLGGEGTEAFF
- TRBD2 TRBJ2-1 TRBV6-4 TGTGCCAGCAGACTACTAGCGGGGGCCCGGAATGAGCAGTTCTTC CASRLLAGARNEQFF
- TRBD2 TRBJ2-7 TRBV27 TGTGCCAGCAGCGAATCGACTAGCGGGGTCGGTGAGTACGAGCAGTACTTC CASSESTSGVGEYEQYF
- TRBD1 TRBJ2-1 TRBV27 TGTGCCAGCAGTTTTACCGGGACAGGGGTTCGGGTTAATGCTGAGCAGTTCTTC CASSFTGTGVRVNAEQFF
once - TRBJ1-2 TRBV7-9 TGTGCCAGCAGCTTCAGGGGCACGGGCTACACCTTC CASSFRGTGYTF